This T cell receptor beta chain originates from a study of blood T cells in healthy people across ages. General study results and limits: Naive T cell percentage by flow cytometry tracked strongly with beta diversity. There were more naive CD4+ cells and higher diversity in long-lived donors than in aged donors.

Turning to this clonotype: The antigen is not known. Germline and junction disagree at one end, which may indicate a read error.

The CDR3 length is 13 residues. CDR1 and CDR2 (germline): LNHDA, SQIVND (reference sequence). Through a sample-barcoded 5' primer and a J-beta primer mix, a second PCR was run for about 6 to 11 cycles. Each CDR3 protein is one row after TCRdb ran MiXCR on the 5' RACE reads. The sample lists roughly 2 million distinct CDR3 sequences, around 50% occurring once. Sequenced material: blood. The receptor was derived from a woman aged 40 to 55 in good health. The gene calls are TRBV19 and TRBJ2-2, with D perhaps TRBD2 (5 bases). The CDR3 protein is CASSIAGFGELFF. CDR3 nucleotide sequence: TGTGCCAGTAGTATAGCGGGGTTCGGGGAGTTGTTTTTT. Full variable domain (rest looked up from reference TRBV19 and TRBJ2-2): DGGITQSPKYLFRKEGQNVTLSCEQNLNHDAMYWYRQDPGQGLRLIYYSQIVNDFQKGDIAEGYSVSREKKESFPLTVTSAQKNPTAFYLCASSIAGFGELFFGEGSRLTVL.